A selection of T cell receptor beta chains follows, all from one sample in a study of T cell responses to AZD1222 COVID-19 vaccine. Assay used: immunoSEQ multiplex PCR; TCRdb lists only in-frame clones, some missing. Found here are about 130,000 clones, under 90% of them singletons; the top ten hold around 5.9%. The material sequenced was peripheral blood, taken on day 0 of AZD1222 vaccination. All receptors come from an adult in good health. Each CDR3 is given with its conserved first and last residue. The listing skips clone size in some rows; elsewhere it reads once, few, many or a size class.

CDR3 length	V gene	clone size	J gene	CDR3 protein
18	TRBV4-3	-	TRBJ1-6	CASSQDRAWSGHNSPLHF
15	TRBV19	-	TRBJ1-2	CASGKGDNAFYGYTF
17	TRBV5-1	-	TRBJ2-7	CASSFRARVRSSYEQYF
12	TRBV11-2	-	TRBJ2-4	CASSPNGGIRYF
14	TRBV19	once	TRBJ2-7	CASSIRDKYYEQYF
14	TRBV19	-	TRBJ2-7	CASNLGQGAYEQYF
14	TRBV6-2/TRBV6-3	few	TRBJ2-7	CASSTPPIGYEQYF
15	TRBV14	-	TRBJ1-4	CASSVRGDINEKLFF
14	TRBV18	-	TRBJ1-3	CASSPGISGNTIYF
16	TRBV7-8	-	TRBJ2-2	CASILMDTWNTGELFF
14	TRBV7-6	-	TRBJ2-7	CASSPTRRPHEQYF
16	TRBV6-5	-	TRBJ2-3	CASSSPRGVSTDTQYF
17	TRBV21-1	once	TRBJ2-7	CASSNGARPKESYEQYF
14	TRBV10-3	-	TRBJ2-6	CAHQAGYGANVLTF
12	TRBV30	-	TRBJ2-5	CAWSDVGAAQYF
13	TRBV2	-	TRBJ2-2	CASRETGSGELFF
12	TRBV19	once	TRBJ1-3	CASTGGGNTIYF
15	TRBV15	few	TRBJ1-2	CATSRDRNRNYGYTF
14	TRBV11-2	-	TRBJ2-1	CASSLGLVGGEQFF
13	TRBV4-2	-	TRBJ1-2	CASSTETHYGYTF
17	TRBV6-2/TRBV6-3	-	TRBJ1-6	CASSLRPSGSGNSPLHF
14	TRBV2	once	TRBJ1-1	CASNLAGPYTEAFF
12	TRBV10-3	-	TRBJ1-2	CAISATVYGYTF
18	TRBV4-3	-	TRBJ1-2	CASSQLAGTTSQGNGYTF
16	TRBV9	-	TRBJ2-1	CASSVVGGSSYNEQFF
13	TRBV6-5	few	TRBJ1-1	CASRQGMNTEAFF
16	TRBV15	-	TRBJ2-1	CATSRTGGPSYNEQFF
14	TRBV19	-	TRBJ1-5	CASQNQGSHQPQHF
17	TRBV12-5	-	TRBJ2-3	CASGQQPGPGSTDTQYF
14	TRBV27	-	TRBJ2-7	CASRRDRVRDEQYF
16	TRBV5-8	-	TRBJ2-7	CASSLPWDRPSYEQYF
12	TRBV9	-	TRBJ2-2	CASEGRTGELFF
11	TRBV20-1	-	TRBJ1-2	CSAGDREGYTF
13	TRBV5-8	-	TRBJ1-1	CASSPMGNTEAFF
13	TRBV15	-	TRBJ1-2	CATSREQVRGYTF
11	TRBV29-1	-	TRBJ1-2	CSVDLTYGYTF
16	TRBV4-3	once	TRBJ2-1	CASSQDRDLPNNEQFF
13	TRBV6-2/TRBV6-3	-	TRBJ1-2	CASSDRGHYGYTF
14	TRBV5-4	-	TRBJ1-1	CASSFYGGRAEAFF
12	TRBV7-9	once	TRBJ2-1	CASSFAGNEQFF
13	TRBV30	-	TRBJ1-1	CAWSRTGGTEAFF
13	TRBV10-1	-	TRBJ1-2	CASSPGSASGYTF
12	TRBV25-1	once	TRBJ2-1	CASSENLREQFF
14	TRBV6-5	-	TRBJ1-2	CASSYGEKGYGYTF
13	TRBV7-9	-	TRBJ1-6	CASSFGTVSPLHF
13	TRBV10-3	-	TRBJ1-2	CAISLGGLDGYTF
14	TRBV29-1	-	TRBJ2-7	CSVELGTESYEQYF